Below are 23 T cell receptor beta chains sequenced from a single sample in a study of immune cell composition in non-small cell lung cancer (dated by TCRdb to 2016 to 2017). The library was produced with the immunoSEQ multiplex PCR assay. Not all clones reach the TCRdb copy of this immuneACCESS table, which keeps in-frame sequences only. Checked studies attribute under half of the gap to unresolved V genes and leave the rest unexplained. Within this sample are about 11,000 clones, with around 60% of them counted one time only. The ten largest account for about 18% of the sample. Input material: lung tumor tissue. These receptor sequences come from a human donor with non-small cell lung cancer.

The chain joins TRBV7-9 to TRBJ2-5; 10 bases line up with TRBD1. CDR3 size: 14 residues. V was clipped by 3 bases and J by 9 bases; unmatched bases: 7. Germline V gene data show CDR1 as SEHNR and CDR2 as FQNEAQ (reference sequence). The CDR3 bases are TGTGCCAGCAGCTTGCTAGGGACAGGGGTGGCCCAGTACTTC. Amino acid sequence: CASSLLGTGVAQYF.

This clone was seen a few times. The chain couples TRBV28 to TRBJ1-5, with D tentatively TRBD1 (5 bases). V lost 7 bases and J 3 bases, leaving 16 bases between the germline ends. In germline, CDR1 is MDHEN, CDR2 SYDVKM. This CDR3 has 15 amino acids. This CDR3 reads CASIQSGSSNQPQHF. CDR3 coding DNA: TGTGCCAGCATTCAGTCAGGGTCTTCCAATCAGCCCCAGCATTTT.

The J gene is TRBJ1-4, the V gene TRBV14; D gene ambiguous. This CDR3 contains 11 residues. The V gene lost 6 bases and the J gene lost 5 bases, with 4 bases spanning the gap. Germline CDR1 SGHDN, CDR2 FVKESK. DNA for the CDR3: TGTGCCAGCAGTCGGAATGAAAAACTGTTTTTT. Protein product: CASSRNEKLFF.

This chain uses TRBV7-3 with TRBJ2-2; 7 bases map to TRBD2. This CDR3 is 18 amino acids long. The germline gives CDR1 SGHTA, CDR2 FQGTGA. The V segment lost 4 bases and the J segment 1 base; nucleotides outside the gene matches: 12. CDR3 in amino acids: CASSSIPEERENTGELFF. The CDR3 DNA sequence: TGTGCCAGCAGCTCTATACCTGAGGAGCGGGAGAACACCGGGGAGCTGTTTTTT.

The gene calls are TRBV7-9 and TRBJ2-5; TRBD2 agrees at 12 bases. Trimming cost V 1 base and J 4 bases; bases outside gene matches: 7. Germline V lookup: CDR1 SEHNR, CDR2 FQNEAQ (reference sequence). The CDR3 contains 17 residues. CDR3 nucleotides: TGTGCCAGCAGCTTAGGCGCTAGCGGGAGGGCCAGAGAGACCCAGTACTTC. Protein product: CASSLGASGRARETQYF.

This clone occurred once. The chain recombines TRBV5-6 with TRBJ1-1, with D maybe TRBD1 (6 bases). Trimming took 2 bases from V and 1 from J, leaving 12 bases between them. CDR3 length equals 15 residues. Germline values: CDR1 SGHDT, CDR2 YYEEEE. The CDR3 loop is CASSLWDISNTEAFF. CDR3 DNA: TGTGCCAGCAGCTTATGGGACATTTCGAACACTGAAGCTTTCTTT.

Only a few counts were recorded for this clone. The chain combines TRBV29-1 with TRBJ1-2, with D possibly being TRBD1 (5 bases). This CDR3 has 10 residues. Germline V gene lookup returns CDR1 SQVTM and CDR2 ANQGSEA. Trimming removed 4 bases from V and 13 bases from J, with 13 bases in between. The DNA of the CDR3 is TGCAGCGTTGGGTCACAGGCGCTCACCTTC. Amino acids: CSVGSQALTF.

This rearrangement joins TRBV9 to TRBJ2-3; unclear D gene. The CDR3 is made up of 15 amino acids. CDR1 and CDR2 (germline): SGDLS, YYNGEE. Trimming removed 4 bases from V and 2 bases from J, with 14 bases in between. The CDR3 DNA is TGTGCCAGCAGCTATAGCCCGCGTAACACAGATACGCAGTATTTT. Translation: CASSYSPRNTDTQYF.

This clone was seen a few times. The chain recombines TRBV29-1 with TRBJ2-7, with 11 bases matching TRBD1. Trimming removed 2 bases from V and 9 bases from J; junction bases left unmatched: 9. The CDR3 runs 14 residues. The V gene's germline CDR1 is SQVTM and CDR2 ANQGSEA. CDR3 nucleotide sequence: TGCAGCGTTGAACCGGGACAGGGGGTTCAGGGGCAGTACTTC. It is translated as CSVEPGQGVQGQYF.

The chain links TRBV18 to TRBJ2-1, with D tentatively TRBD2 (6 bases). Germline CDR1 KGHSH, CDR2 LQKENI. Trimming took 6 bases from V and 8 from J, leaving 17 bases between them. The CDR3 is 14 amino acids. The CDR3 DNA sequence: TGTGCCAGCTCCTCACGAGGAGGGACCGATGAGCAGTTCTTC. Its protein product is CASSSRGGTDEQFF.

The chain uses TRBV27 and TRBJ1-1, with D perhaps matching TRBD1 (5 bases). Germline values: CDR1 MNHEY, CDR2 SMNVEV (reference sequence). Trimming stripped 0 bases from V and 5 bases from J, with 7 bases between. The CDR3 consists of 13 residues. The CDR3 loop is CASSLSAGTEAFF. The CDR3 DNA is TGTGCCAGCAGTTTATCGGCAGGGACTGAAGCTTTCTTT.

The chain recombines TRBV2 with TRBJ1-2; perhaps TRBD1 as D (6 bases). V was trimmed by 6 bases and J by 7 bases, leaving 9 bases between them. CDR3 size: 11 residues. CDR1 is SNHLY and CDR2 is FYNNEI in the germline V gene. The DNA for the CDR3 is TGTGCCAGCAGGCAGGGGTCTGGCTACACCTTC. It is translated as CASRQGSGYTF.

The CDR3 sequence is CASSPLAGVPRSYEQYF. In DNA, the CDR3 is TGTGCCAGCTCACCCCTAGCGGGAGTACCTAGGTCCTACGAGCAGTACTTC. This chain joins TRBV18 and TRBJ2-7; 10 nucleotides align to TRBD2. J was trimmed by 1 base and V by 3 bases; bases with no gene match: 9. This CDR3 has 17 amino acids. Germline-derived CDR1 and CDR2 are KGHSH and LQKENI.

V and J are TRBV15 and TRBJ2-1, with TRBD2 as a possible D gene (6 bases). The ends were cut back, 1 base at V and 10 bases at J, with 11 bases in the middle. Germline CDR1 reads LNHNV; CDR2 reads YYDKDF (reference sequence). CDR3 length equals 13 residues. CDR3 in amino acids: CATSRVEGREQFF. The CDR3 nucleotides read TGTGCCACCAGCAGAGTGGAGGGGCGCGAGCAGTTCTTC.

The CDR3 sequence: CASSEPRRGGEAFF. The DNA for the CDR3 is TGTGCCAGCAGTGAACCCCGTCGGGGGGGTGAAGCTTTCTTT. V and J are TRBV6-1 and TRBJ1-1, with a possible D match to TRBD1 (5 bases). The V gene lost 2 bases and the J gene lost 7 bases, with 14 bases spanning the gap. The CDR3 has 14 residues. Germline V gene data show CDR1 as MNHNS and CDR2 as SASEGT.

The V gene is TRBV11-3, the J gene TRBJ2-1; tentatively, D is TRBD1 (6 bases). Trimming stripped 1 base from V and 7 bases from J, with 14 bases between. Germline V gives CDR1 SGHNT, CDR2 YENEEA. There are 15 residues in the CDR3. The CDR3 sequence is CASSLGGGGRNEQFF. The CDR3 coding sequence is TGTGCCAGCAGCTTAGGTGGGGGCGGTAGGAATGAGCAGTTCTTC.

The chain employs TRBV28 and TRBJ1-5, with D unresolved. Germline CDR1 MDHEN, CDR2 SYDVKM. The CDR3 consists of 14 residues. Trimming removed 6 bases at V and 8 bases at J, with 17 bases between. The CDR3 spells CASSFRDNIEPQHF. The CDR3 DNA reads TGTGCCAGCAGCTTTCGGGATAATATAGAGCCCCAGCATTTT.

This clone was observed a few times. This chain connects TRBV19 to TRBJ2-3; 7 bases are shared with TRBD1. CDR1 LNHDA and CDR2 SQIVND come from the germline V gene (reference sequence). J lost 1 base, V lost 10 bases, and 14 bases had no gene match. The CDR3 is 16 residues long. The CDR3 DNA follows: TGTGCCACTAAACAGAGGGGGCAGGCTGGCACAGATACGCAGTATTTT. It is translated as CATKQRGQAGTDTQYF.

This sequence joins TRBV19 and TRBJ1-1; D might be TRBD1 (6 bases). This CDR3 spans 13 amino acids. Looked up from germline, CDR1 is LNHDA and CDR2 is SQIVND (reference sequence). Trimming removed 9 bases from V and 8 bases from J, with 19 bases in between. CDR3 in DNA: TGTGCCAGCGTGGGCAGGGGATATTCGGAAGCTTTCTTT. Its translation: CASVGRGYSEAFF.

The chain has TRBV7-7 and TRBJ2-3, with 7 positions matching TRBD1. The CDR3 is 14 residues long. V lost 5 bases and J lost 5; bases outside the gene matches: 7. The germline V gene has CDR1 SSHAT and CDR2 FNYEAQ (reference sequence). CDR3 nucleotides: TGTGCCAGCAGCCAATGGGACAGTAGAGATACGCAGTATTTT. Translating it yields CASSQWDSRDTQYF.

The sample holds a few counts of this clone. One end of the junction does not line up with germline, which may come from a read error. CDR3 sequence (DNA): TGTGCCAGCAGTGGGCCAAGGCAGCACTTC. Its translation: CASSGPRQHF. J is TRBJ2-7 and V is TRBV28; D gene uncertain. The CDR3 consists of 10 residues. Germline values: CDR1 MDHEN, CDR2 SYDVKM. The whole variable domain, remainder taken from reference TRBV28 and TRBJ2-7, is DVKVTQSSRYLVKRTGEKVFLECVQDMDHENMFWYRQDPGLGLRLIYFSYDVKMKEKGDIPEGYSVSREKKERFSLILESASTNQTSMYLCASSGPRQHFGPGTRLTVT.

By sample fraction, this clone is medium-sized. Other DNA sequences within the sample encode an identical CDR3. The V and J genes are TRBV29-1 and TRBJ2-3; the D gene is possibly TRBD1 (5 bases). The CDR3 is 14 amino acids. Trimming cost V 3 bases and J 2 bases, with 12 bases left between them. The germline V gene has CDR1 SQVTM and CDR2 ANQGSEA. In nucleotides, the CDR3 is TGCAGCGTTGAGCTAGGGGCTAACACAGATACGCAGTATTTT. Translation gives CSVELGANTDTQYF.

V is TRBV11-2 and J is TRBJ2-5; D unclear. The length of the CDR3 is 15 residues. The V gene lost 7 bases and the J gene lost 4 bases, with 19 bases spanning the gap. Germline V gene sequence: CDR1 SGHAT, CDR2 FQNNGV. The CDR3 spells CASTPSRYFGETQYF. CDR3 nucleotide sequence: TGTGCCAGCACCCCCTCCCGGTACTTCGGAGAGACCCAGTACTTC.